One and the same sample provided the 2 T cell receptor beta chains below, sequenced in a study of shared clonotypes between healthy human individuals. Cells designated naive CD8 were CD45RO-negative and were positively selected for CCR7, with terminally differentiated effector memory CD45RA+ cells excluded. Some clones are missing from TCRdb's copy, which holds only in-frame ones; the method was immunoSEQ multiplex PCR. The sample includes 2 million to 2.5 million clones, just over 90% of them seen just once. The sample was naive CD8+ T cells from PBMCs. The source is a man aged 18 to 29 in good health. Some clones in this sample may be carry-over from other donors' samples.

The J gene is TRBJ2-3, the V gene TRBV11-2; D gene unclear. In germline, CDR1 is SGHAT, CDR2 FQNNGV. V was clipped by 2 bases and J by 1 base, with 10 bases between them. The CDR3 is 15 amino acids. The CDR3 sequence: CASSLLVMGTDTQYF. CDR3 DNA: TGTGCCAGCAGCTTATTGGTCATGGGCACAGATACGCAGTATTTT.

The chain couples TRBV10-2 to TRBJ2-7; 11 positions agree with TRBD2. The CDR3 totals 13 residues. The germline CDR1 and CDR2 sequences are WSHSY and SAAADI. V lost 7 bases and J lost 7; bases outside the gene matches: 6. The CDR3 spells CASKIAGGPEQYF. DNA for the CDR3: TGCGCCAGCAAGATAGCGGGAGGGCCTGAGCAGTACTTC.